Below are 27 T cell receptor beta chains sequenced from a single sample in a study of T cells in Graves' hyperthyroidism and ophthalmopathy. RNA transcripts served as the template for amplifying TCR beta CDR3 regions. The HTBI primer set served for first-round RT-PCR of the TCR CDR3. TCRdb analysed the multiplex PCR reads with MiXCR anew, one entry per CDR3 protein. The data contain under 350,000 distinct CDR3 sequences, around 23% of them singletons. Sequenced material: blood. Receptors were obtained from a woman aged 50 to 60 with Graves' hyperthyroidism.

This chain uses TRBV27 with TRBJ2-2, with unresolved D. Trimming pared 8 bases from V and 1 base from J, leaving 17 bases between. CDR3 length: 16 residues. CDR1 and CDR2 from the germline V gene are MNHEY and SMNVEV (reference sequence). The CDR3, as DNA: TGTGCCAGCTTAGCTAGACTCCAGCGGAACACCGGGGAGCTGTTTTTT. Its translation is CASLARLQRNTGELFF.

The J gene is TRBJ1-2, the V gene TRBV5-4; TRBD1 aligns across 9 bases. This CDR3 region has 19 residues. Germline V gives CDR1 SGHNT, CDR2 YYREEE (reference sequence). V shed 4 bases and J 1 base; nucleotides not matched to a gene: 17. DNA of the CDR3: TGTGCCAGCAGCAACAGGGGTTGGGACAGGGACCCATTTAACTATGGCTACACCTTC. As protein: CASSNRGWDRDPFNYGYTF.

This clonotype was found many times. This chain connects TRBV20-1 to TRBJ2-7, with a possible D match to TRBD1 (6 bases). V lost 5 bases to trimming and J lost 2 bases, with 16 bases between them. The V gene's germline CDR1 is DFQATT and CDR2 SNEGSKA (reference sequence). CDR3 length equals 14 residues. The CDR3 protein is CSAENRDTTYEQYF. CDR3 nucleotides: TGCAGTGCTGAAAACCGGGACACCACCTACGAGCAGTACTTC.

This chain joins TRBV5-1 and TRBJ1-2; 7 bases fit TRBD1. CDR3 length equals 14 residues. The germline V gene has CDR1 SGHRS and CDR2 YFSETQ. V dropped 4 bases and J dropped 4; count of bases not matched to a gene: 7. For the CDR3, the DNA is TGCGCCAGCAGCGGTAGCCGGGACAGCTATGGCTACACCTTC. Protein product: CASSGSRDSYGYTF. Drawing the rest from reference TRBV5-1 and TRBJ1-2, the complete variable domain is KAGVTQTPRYLIKTRGQQVTLSCSPISGHRSVSWYQQTPGQGLQFLFEYFSETQRNKGNFPGRFSGRQFSNSRSEMNVSTLELGDSALYLCASSGSRDSYGYTFGSGTRLTVV.

As to this clonotype: Sequence at one end of the junction differs from germline and may be a read error. The chain carries TRBV11-2 and TRBJ1-1; possible D gene TRBD1, 6 bases. CDR1 and CDR2 from the germline V gene are SGHAT and FQNNGV. The CDR3 has 15 residues. The CDR3 loop reads CASSLGGGGRTEASF. For the CDR3, the DNA is TGTGCCAGCAGCCTAGGGGGGGGAGGAAGGACTGAAGCTTCCTTT.

In this sample, this clonotype turned up many times. This sequence joins TRBV11-2 and TRBJ2-4; TRBD2 aligns across 10 bases. The V and J ends lost 0 bases and 7 bases, in that order; junction bases with no gene match: 3. From germline, CDR1 is SGHAT and CDR2 FQNNGV. This CDR3 region has 15 residues. CDR3 DNA: TGTGCCAGCAGCTTAGAGGCTAGCGGGGGTAACATTCAGTACTTC. Its translation: CASSLEASGGNIQYF. Using reference TRBV11-2 and TRBJ2-4 for the parts outside the CDR3, the full variable domain is EAGVAQSPRYKIIEKRQSVAFWCNPISGHATLYWYQQILGQGPKLLIQFQNNGVVDDSQLPKDRFSAERLKGVDSTLKIQPAKLEDSAVYLCASSLEASGGNIQYFGAGTRLSVL.

This rearrangement joins TRBV11-2 to TRBJ2-5; D possibly uses TRBD1 or TRBD2 (5 bases each). The CDR3 sequence is 16 residues long. V was cut by 4 bases and J by 5 bases, with 20 bases left in between. Germline V gene data show CDR1 as SGHAT and CDR2 as FQNNGV. This CDR3 reads CASSSGLGVAFETQYF. CDR3 sequence (DNA): TGTGCCAGCAGCTCGGGGCTGGGGGTAGCCTTCGAGACCCAGTACTTC. Using reference TRBV11-2 and TRBJ2-5 for the parts outside the CDR3, the full variable domain is EAGVAQSPRYKIIEKRQSVAFWCNPISGHATLYWYQQILGQGPKLLIQFQNNGVVDDSQLPKDRFSAERLKGVDSTLKIQPAKLEDSAVYLCASSSGLGVAFETQYFGPGTRLLVL.

This clonotype was detected many times. The chain recombines TRBV3-1 with TRBJ1-3, with D perhaps matching TRBD1 (5 bases). This CDR3 has 14 residues. V gave up 2 bases and J gave up 8 bases, with 13 bases separating them. Germline CDR1 is LGHDT and CDR2 is YNNKEL (reference sequence). DNA for the CDR3: TGTGCCAGCAGCCAACTATCAGGGAGCGACACCATATATTTT. It is translated as CASSQLSGSDTIYF.

This clonotype was seen at least ten times. The chain employs TRBV5-1 and TRBJ1-2; 8 bases are shared with TRBD1. CDR3 length: 14 amino acids. The V gene end was trimmed by 4 bases and the J gene end by 2 bases; junction bases not matched to a gene: 4. CDR1 and CDR2 (germline): SGHRS, YFSETQ. The CDR3, as DNA: TGCGCCAGCAGCGCGGGACAGGTCAACTATGGCTACACCTTC. It encodes CASSAGQVNYGYTF. The full variable domain, its missing parts supplied by reference TRBV5-1 and TRBJ1-2, is KAGVTQTPRYLIKTRGQQVTLSCSPISGHRSVSWYQQTPGQGLQFLFEYFSETQRNKGNFPGRFSGRQFSNSRSEMNVSTLELGDSALYLCASSAGQVNYGYTFGSGTRLTVV.

This clonotype has a count of ten or more. This chain uses TRBV6-1 with TRBJ2-1, with 8 bases that match TRBD2. The CDR3 covers 15 residues. Germline CDR1 and CDR2: MNHNS and SASEGT. Trimming took 6 bases from V and 1 from J; bases not matched to a gene: 5. CDR3 sequence reads: CASSPLAESYNEQFF. The CDR3 coding sequence is TGTGCCAGCAGCCCACTAGCGGAATCCTACAATGAGCAGTTCTTC.

CDR3 residues: CASSYSKGHGGYTF. The DNA of the CDR3 is TGTGCCAGCAGTTACTCGAAAGGGCACGGTGGCTACACCTTC. This sequence joins TRBV6-5 and TRBJ1-2; no firm D call. This CDR3 comprises 14 residues. Trimming took 0 bases from V and 7 from J, leaving 12 bases between them. Germline V gene lookup returns CDR1 MNHEY and CDR2 SVGAGI.

This clonotype was counted many times. This chain links TRBV5-1 with TRBJ1-2; TRBD1 aligns across 9 bases. The CDR3 totals 14 residues. Trimming cost V 4 bases and J 5 bases; bases outside gene matches: 6. Germline-derived CDR1 and CDR2 are SGHRS and YFSETQ. In DNA form, the CDR3 reads TGCGCCAGCAGCGACACAGGGGGCGTTTATGGCTACACCTTC. Residues: CASSDTGGVYGYTF. The full variable domain, its missing parts supplied by reference TRBV5-1 and TRBJ1-2, is KAGVTQTPRYLIKTRGQQVTLSCSPISGHRSVSWYQQTPGQGLQFLFEYFSETQRNKGNFPGRFSGRQFSNSRSEMNVSTLELGDSALYLCASSDTGGVYGYTFGSGTRLTVV.

This clonotype was observed at least ten times. This sequence joins TRBV20-1 and TRBJ2-1, with a weak D call TRBD2 (7 bases). The germline V and J ends were trimmed by 4 bases and 4 bases, with 14 bases remaining between them. There are 14 residues in the CDR3. Germline V CDR1 and CDR2: DFQATT, SNEGSKA (reference sequence). Here the CDR3 reads CSANRGGTYNEQFF. DNA of the CDR3: TGCAGTGCTAACCGCGGGGGCACTTACAATGAGCAGTTCTTC.

The rearrangement uses TRBV7-6 and TRBJ2-1; TRBD2 matches at 8 bases. V gave up 5 bases and J gave up 9 bases; unmatched junction bases: 6. Germline V gene sequence: CDR1 SGHVS, CDR2 FNYEAQ. This CDR3 comprises 13 residues. CDR3 amino acids: CASSKRESGEQFF. The CDR3 nucleotides are TGTGCCAGCAGCAAGCGGGAGTCGGGTGAGCAGTTCTTC.

The J gene is TRBJ2-7, the V gene TRBV4-1, with D uncertain. The V end lost 6 bases, the J end lost 2 bases, and 20 bases lay between the germline ends. Germline V lookup: CDR1 MGHRA, CDR2 YSYEKL. This CDR3 has 16 residues. The CDR3 DNA follows: TGCGCCAGCAGACCAACCTCAGGTGGTGGCACCTACGAGCAGTACTTC. It specifies CASRPTSGGGTYEQYF.

This clonotype has more than one count but fewer than ten. The V call is TRBV18, the J call TRBJ2-2, with TRBD1 matching 7 bases. The CDR3 contains 15 residues. Losses at the gene ends were 8 bases for V and 6 bases for J; bases not matched to a gene: 12. Looked up from germline, CDR1 is KGHSH and CDR2 is LQKENI. The CDR3 bases are TGTGCCAGCAGCCAAGTAGCCAGGGGGTCCGGGGAGCTGTTTTTT. Translation: CASSQVARGSGELFF.

The genes are TRBV14 and TRBJ2-1, with 13 bases aligning to TRBD2. V gave up 8 bases and J gave up 6 bases; unmatched junction bases: 1. The length of the CDR3 is 13 residues. The V gene's germline CDR1 is SGHDN and CDR2 FVKESK. CDR3 amino acids: CASGLAGANEQFF. CDR3 sequence (DNA): TGTGCCAGCGGACTAGCGGGAGCCAATGAGCAGTTCTTC.

In its sample, this clonotype was seen many times. In DNA form, the CDR3 reads TGTGCCTGGAGTTCCGGGACTACCGTCCAAGAGACCCAGTACTTC. It codes for CAWSSGTTVQETQYF. The V gene is TRBV30, the J gene TRBJ2-5, with 7 bases matching TRBD2. The CDR3 has 15 residues. V lost 2 bases, J lost 1 base, and 7 bases stayed unmatched. The V gene's germline CDR1 is GTSNPN and CDR2 SVGIG (reference sequence). Looking up the rest from reference TRBV30 and TRBJ2-5 gives the full variable domain: SQTIHQWPATLVQPVGSPLSLECTVEGTSNPNLYWYRQAAGRGLQLLFYSVGIGQISSEVPQNLSASRPQDRQFILSSKKLLLSDSGFYLCAWSSGTTVQETQYFGPGTRLLVL.

This clonotype was found many times. CDR3 bases: TGCAGTGCTAGTGCCTCGTTCGGGCCCTACGAGCAGTACTTC. Its translation is CSASASFGPYEQYF. The V and J genes are TRBV20-1 and TRBJ2-7; D unresolved. This CDR3 has 14 amino acids. Trimming removed 3 bases at V and 2 bases at J, with 14 bases between. The germline V gene encodes CDR1 DFQATT and CDR2 SNEGSKA (reference sequence).

This clonotype was counted between two and nine times. The rearrangement joins TRBV7-2 to TRBJ1-4; 8 bases align to TRBD1. This CDR3 contains 13 residues. The V gene's germline CDR1 is SGHTA and CDR2 FQGNSA. Losses at the gene ends were 1 base for V and 11 bases for J; bases not matched to a gene: 3. The CDR3, as DNA: TGTGCCAGCAGCTTAGTTGGACAGGGCAAACTGTTTTTT. This gives the protein CASSLVGQGKLFF.

About this clonotype: A much larger clone differs by one base, so this may be a read error. This sequence joins TRBV5-1 and TRBJ2-7; TRBD2 matches 8 bases. The germline gives CDR1 SGHRS, CDR2 YFSETQ. The CDR3 has 15 amino acids. In DNA, the CDR3 is TGCGCCAGCAGCTTGGCGAGCGGGAGTTCCTGCGAGCAGTACTTC. Translating it yields CASSLASGSSCEQYF.

This clonotype was seen many times. The V call is TRBV20-1, the J call TRBJ1-2; D is unclear. This CDR3 has 12 residues. Germline CDR1 is DFQATT and CDR2 is SNEGSKA (reference sequence). V dropped 6 bases and J dropped 2 bases, with 10 bases sitting between them. The CDR3 DNA reads as TGCAGTGCAAGAATGGGGAACTATGGCTACACCTTC. Translation: CSARMGNYGYTF.

The V gene is TRBV27, the J gene TRBJ2-1; D is undetermined. Germline CDR1 MNHEY, CDR2 SMNVEV (reference sequence). There are 12 residues in the CDR3. Trimming took 7 bases from V and 3 from J, leaving 7 bases between them. Written as DNA, the CDR3 is TGTGCCAGCACCTTGGGCTACAATGAGCAGTTCTTC. Its translation is CASTLGYNEQFF.

This clonotype showed up just a few times. The rearrangement uses TRBV20-1 and TRBJ2-1; perhaps TRBD1 as D (6 bases). The CDR3 has 11 amino acids. The ends were cut back, 6 bases at V and 8 bases at J, with 11 bases in the middle. Germline CDR1 and CDR2: DFQATT and SNEGSKA (reference sequence). CDR3 in DNA: TGCAGTGCCGAGGGGGAGCATGAGCAGTTCTTC. This sequence encodes CSAEGEHEQFF.

The chain has TRBV2 and TRBJ1-4; possibly TRBD1 for D (6 bases). Germline CDR1 SNHLY, CDR2 FYNNEI. CDR3 length equals 14 residues. Trimming removed 8 bases from V and 2 bases from J, with 12 bases in between. The CDR3 region is CASGGALTNEKLFF. The CDR3 DNA reads as TGTGCCAGCGGGGGGGCCCTGACTAATGAAAAACTGTTTTTT.

This clonotype turned up a few times. The rearrangement links TRBV6-1 to TRBJ1-3, with D unresolved. Trimming took off 4 bases at V and 0 bases at J, with 7 bases between the two ends. The CDR3 is made up of 14 amino acids. CDR1 is MNHNS and CDR2 is SASEGT in the germline V gene. The CDR3 spells CASSAMDSGNTIYF. CDR3 bases: TGTGCCAGCAGTGCTATGGACTCTGGAAACACCATATATTTT.

V and J are TRBV19 and TRBJ2-1; tentatively, D is TRBD2 (7 bases). Per the germline V gene, CDR1 is LNHDA and CDR2 is SQIVND (reference sequence). V gave up 6 bases and J gave up 8 bases, with 20 bases separating them. The CDR3 spans 15 residues. CDR3 DNA sequence: TGTGCCAGTAGGAGGGGGGGTCCAGAAAGGGATGAGCAGTTCTTC. Its protein product is CASRRGGPERDEQFF. The whole variable domain, remainder taken from reference TRBV19 and TRBJ2-1, is DGGITQSPKYLFRKEGQNVTLSCEQNLNHDAMYWYRQDPGQGLRLIYYSQIVNDFQKGDIAEGYSVSREKKESFPLTVTSAQKNPTAFYLCASRRGGPERDEQFFGPGTRLTVL.